One T cell receptor beta chain is described in this entry. What it binds is not known. Looked up from germline, CDR1 is SGHVS and CDR2 is FQNEAQ. The V and J ends lost 5 bases and 6 bases, in that order; junction bases with no gene match: 9. The CDR3 is made up of 15 amino acids. Generated by immunoSEQ multiplex PCR, the TCRdb table keeps only in-frame clones and is missing some. The sample has around 30,000 clones, around 92% seen once. The entry originates in a study of T cells in localized non-small cell lung cancer. Study observations and caveats: Paired adjacent lung recovered a median roughly 50 of the top 100 tumor clones. Sequencing, confined to only one tumor region, leaves heterogeneity possible.

The rearrangement uses TRBV7-8 and TRBJ1-1; 10 bases map to TRBD1. Specimen: peripheral blood mononuclear cells, collected before any cancer treatment. The clonotype was recovered from a woman aged 35 to 70 with stage III lung adenocarcinoma. The CDR3 reads CASSAGDRGGPEAFF. The CDR3 nucleotides are TGTGCCAGCAGCGCGGGGGACAGGGGAGGACCTGAAGCTTTCTTT.